The 13 T cell receptor beta chains below come from one sample, sequenced in a study of T cells in Graves' hyperthyroidism and ophthalmopathy. There were TCR beta CDR3 regions amplified from RNA transcripts. HTBI primers were employed in a first-round RT-PCR of the TCR CDR3. TCRdb called the multiplex PCR reads again in MiXCR, with one record for every CDR3 protein. The sample has approximately 28,000 distinct CDR3 sequences, around 40% seen once; the top ten hold 10%. The source material was blood. Source of these receptors: a woman aged 30 to 39 with Graves' hyperthyroidism.

The J gene is TRBJ1-6, the V gene TRBV19; D unclear. Germline V CDR1 and CDR2: LNHDA, SQIVND (reference sequence). With 3 bases removed from V and 12 bases from J, the gap between germline ends came to 9 bases. The CDR3 is 12 residues long. The CDR3 protein is CASSMSTEPLHF. The CDR3 DNA reads as TGTGCCAGTAGTATGTCCACCGAACCCCTCCACTTT.

By sample share, this clonotype is medium-sized. The chain links TRBV29-1 to TRBJ2-3, with 16 bases that match TRBD2. The CDR3 consists of 17 residues. The V gene's germline CDR1 is SQVTM and CDR2 ANQGSEA. Trimming cost V 1 base and J 4 bases; bases outside gene matches: 5. The CDR3 bases are TGCAGCGTTGAAGTCGGGACTAGCGGGAGGGGACCAGATACGCAGTATTTT. Amino acid sequence: CSVEVGTSGRGPDTQYF.

The V and J genes are TRBV12-3 or TRBV12-4 and TRBJ1-2; D is perhaps TRBD1 (6 bases). V was cut by 11 bases and J by 8 bases, with 21 bases left in between. The CDR3 sequence is 13 residues long. The CDR3 nucleotides are TGTGCCGGCACACCGGGAGGGACACACGGCTACACCTTC. Its translation is CAGTPGGTHGYTF.

V and J are TRBV4-1 and TRBJ2-7; no definite D call. In germline, CDR1 is MGHRA, CDR2 YSYEKL. The V end was cut by 0 bases, the J end by 2 bases, with 8 bases between. This CDR3 is built from 14 residues. Here the CDR3 DNA reads TGCGCCAGCAGCCAAGATCAGTCTACCTACGAGCAGTACTTC. It codes for CASSQDQSTYEQYF.

This chain connects TRBV2 to TRBJ1-6, with 10 bases identical to TRBD1. The junction had 2 bases not matched to a gene; V was cut back by 2 bases and J by 7 bases. The CDR3 extends over 15 amino acids. Germline CDR1 reads SNHLY; CDR2 reads FYNNEI. This chain's CDR3 is CASSELGQGNSPLHF. The DNA of the CDR3 is TGTGCCAGCAGTGAACTGGGACAGGGGAATTCACCCCTCCACTTT.

In this sample, this clonotype turned up many times. The CDR3 region has the DNA TGTGCCTGGAGTGGTCAGTTTAATTCACCCCTCCACTTT. It translates to CAWSGQFNSPLHF. The chain combines TRBV30 with TRBJ1-6; no clear D gene. Trimming removed 1 base at V and 6 bases at J, with 7 bases between. From germline, CDR1 is GTSNPN and CDR2 SVGIG (reference sequence). The CDR3 spans 13 residues.

In this sample, this clonotype turned up many times. The chain is built from TRBV12-3 or TRBV12-4 and TRBJ1-5; D not resolved. V was clipped by 5 bases and J by 3 bases, with 14 bases between them. The CDR3 is made up of 15 amino acids. CDR3: CASSRTHSYNQPQHF. CDR3 bases: TGTGCCAGCAGTCGAACCCACAGTTACAATCAGCCCCAGCATTTT.

The gene calls are TRBV20-1 and TRBJ1-5; D gene unclear. Trimming shortened V by 3 bases and J by 2 bases, and 11 bases separated the two germline ends. The CDR3 is made up of 14 amino acids. CDR1 and CDR2 (germline): DFQATT, SNEGSKA (reference sequence). CDR3 in amino acids: CSASEVRGNQPQHF. The CDR3 coding sequence is TGCAGTGCTAGTGAAGTTCGTGGCAATCAGCCCCAGCATTTT.

In its sample, this clonotype ranks as medium-sized. The chain couples TRBV2 to TRBJ2-2, with D unresolved. This CDR3 has 12 residues. V dropped 8 bases and J dropped 2 bases, with 6 bases sitting between them. The germline V gene encodes CDR1 SNHLY and CDR2 FYNNEI. The chain's CDR3 is CASLFNTGELFF. The CDR3, as DNA: TGTGCCAGCCTCTTCAACACCGGGGAGCTGTTTTTT.

This clonotype was seen a single time. This chain connects TRBV24-1 to TRBJ2-1; 9 bases match TRBD1. The CDR3 is made up of 17 amino acids. Germline V gene sequence: CDR1 KGHDR, CDR2 SFDVKD. J was trimmed by 4 bases and V by 2 bases; bases with no gene match: 8. CDR3 in amino acids: CATSDSQGAFLYNEQFF. CDR3 sequence (DNA): TGTGCCACCAGTGATTCACAGGGGGCGTTTTTGTACAATGAGCAGTTCTTC.

The rearrangement links TRBV20-1 to TRBJ2-7; TRBD2 matches at 9 bases. After removal of 6 bases from V and 4 bases from J, the junction contained 4 bases not matched to a gene. This CDR3 is built from 12 residues. The germline CDR1 and CDR2 sequences are DFQATT and SNEGSKA (reference sequence). The CDR3 reads CSASAGGYEQYF. The CDR3 coding sequence is TGCAGTGCCAGCGCGGGAGGGTACGAGCAGTACTTC.

This clonotype came up many times. The chain uses TRBV7-2 and TRBJ2-2; D is perhaps TRBD1 (5 bases). Germline V lookup: CDR1 SGHTA, CDR2 FQGNSA. The V end lost 1 base, the J end lost 4 bases, and 10 bases lay between the germline ends. The CDR3 loop spans 15 amino acids. CDR3 nucleotide sequence: TGTGCCAGCAGCTTAGTGGTACAGGTCACCGGGGAGCTGTTTTTT. Encoded protein: CASSLVVQVTGELFF.

The J gene is TRBJ2-3, the V gene TRBV20-1, with 9 bases lining up with TRBD2. After removal of 0 bases from V and 4 bases from J, the junction contained 11 bases not matched to a gene. CDR1 is DFQATT and CDR2 is SNEGSKA in the germline V gene (reference sequence). The CDR3 is 17 amino acids. For the CDR3, the DNA is TGCAGTGCTAGAGAGGTTCGCGCTAGCGGGACCTCAGATACGCAGTATTTT. It encodes CSAREVRASGTSDTQYF.